The rows below give T cell receptor beta chains drawn from one sample of a study of molecular identifiers for immune sequencing clone quantification. TCRdb itself ran the PCR reads through MiXCR, one entry per CDR3 protein. The data hold under 600,000 distinct CDR3 sequences, with about 25% observed a single time. What was sequenced was naive CD8+ T cells from blood, with Jurkat cell RNA spiked in. The receptors originated from a human donor in good health. Some libraries in this study had Jurkat cell RNA spiked in. The CDR3 runs from the conserved cysteine through the conserved F or W. The D gene is left open where the match is weak. For some rows the clone size is stated as once, few or many, or as a class when expanded; others skip it.

v_gene	abundance	j_gene	d_gene	CDR3nt	CDR3aa
TRBV4-3	few	TRBJ2-7	TRBD2	TGCGCCAGCAGCCTAGTCCCCGGGGGGATAGGTGGGGAGCAGTACTTC	CASSLVPGGIGGEQYF
TRBV7-9	few	TRBJ1-6	NA	TGTGGCAGCAGCTTAGTCGCCAGAAATAATTCACCCCTCCACTTT	CGSSLVARNNSPLHF
TRBV29-1	many	TRBJ2-2	NA	TGCAGCGTGGAAGGAACGAGACCCACCGGGGAGCTGTTTTTT	CSVEGTRPTGELFF
TRBV3-1	NA	TRBJ1-5	NA	TGTGCCAGCAGCCAAGACCCGGGGGGGGGGGGGAATCAGCCCCAGCATTTT	CASSQDPGGGGNQPQHF
TRBV4-3	NA	TRBJ2-2	NA	TGCGCCAGCAGCCAAGATAGATCAGACTTTCCCGGGGAGCTGTTTTTT	CASSQDRSDFPGELFF
TRBV6-5	NA	TRBJ1-1	NA	TGTGCCAGCAGTTACGAGGGGGTTGGTGCTTTCTTT	CASSYEGVGAFF
TRBV12-3/TRBV12-4	NA	TRBJ1-3	TRBD1	TGTGCCAGCAGTCCCTCGACAGGGGTCGGTGGAAACACCATATATTTT	CASSPSTGVGGNTIYF
TRBV5-5	many	TRBJ2-3	NA	TGTGCCAGCAGCTTGGAAAGGGTGAGCACAGATACGCAGTATTTT	CASSLERVSTDTQYF
TRBV7-9	few	TRBJ2-7	NA	TGTGCCAGCAGCGATCAGGAGTTCTCCTACGAGCAGTACTTC	CASSDQEFSYEQYF
TRBV27	few	TRBJ2-1	TRBD2	TGTGCCAGCAAAATAGCGGGAGGAACCTTTCGGAATGAGCAGTTCTTC	CASKIAGGTFRNEQFF
TRBV6-6	few	TRBJ2-2	NA	TGTGCCAGCAGGTTAAGGACTGGGGGAACCGGGGAGCTGTTTTTT	CASRLRTGGTGELFF
TRBV5-5	NA	TRBJ1-1	NA	TGTGCCAGCAGCTTGATGGCAGGGGTGATTGGCACTGAAGCTTTCTTT	CASSLMAGVIGTEAFF
TRBV9	NA	TRBJ2-3	NA	TGTGCCAGCAGCGTAGTGGACCAAGGCACAGATACGCAGTATTTT	CASSVVDQGTDTQYF
TRBV20-1	many	TRBJ2-5	TRBD1	TGCAGTGCTGGGCCACAGGGGGCAGGAGAGACCCAGTACTTC	CSAGPQGAGETQYF
TRBV24-1	few	TRBJ2-3	TRBD2	TGTGCCACCAGTGATTTTACTAGCGGGAGCGTAGATACGCAGTATTTT	CATSDFTSGSVDTQYF
TRBV7-2	few	TRBJ2-3	TRBD1	TGTGCCAGCAGCTCCATCGGGACAGTGATCACAGATACGCAGTATTTT	CASSSIGTVITDTQYF
TRBV6-2/TRBV6-3	many	TRBJ1-5	NA	TGTGCCAGCAGTAATAGTGGCCATCAGCCCCAGCATTTT	CASSNSGHQPQHF
TRBV27	NA	TRBJ1-4	NA	TGTGCCAGCAAGTTAGGGTCAGAAAAAGAAAAACTGTTTTTT	CASKLGSEKEKLFF
TRBV13	many	TRBJ1-3	NA	TGTGCCAGCAGTTGGACGGATGTCTCTGGAAACACCATATATTTT	CASSWTDVSGNTIYF
TRBV4-3	few	TRBJ1-1	TRBD1	TGCGCCAGCAGCCAAGTGGGCAGGGGGACTGAAGCTTTCTTT	CASSQVGRGTEAFF
TRBV2	many	TRBJ1-5	NA	TGTGCCAGCAAGGAAGCTTATAGCAATCAGCCCCAGCATTTT	CASKEAYSNQPQHF
TRBV27	NA	TRBJ2-1	TRBD2	TGTGCCAGCAGTTTGCCGACCGGCGGGGGTGACAATGAGCAGTTCTTC	CASSLPTGGGDNEQFF
TRBV6-5	many	TRBJ2-1	NA	TGTGCCAGCAGTTACTCAGGTTGGAATGAGCAGTTCTTC	CASSYSGWNEQFF
TRBV9	NA	TRBJ1-1	NA	TGTGCCAGCAGCGTAGACTTGTTCACTGAAGCTTTCTTT	CASSVDLFTEAFF
TRBV27	many	TRBJ2-7	NA	TGTGCCAGCTCGGACTTCTCCTACGAGCAGTACTTC	CASSDFSYEQYF
TRBV5-6	NA	TRBJ1-6	NA	TGTGCCAGCAGCTTGGCCCGGGACACTTATTCACCCCTCCACTTT	CASSLARDTYSPLHF
TRBV11-2	NA	TRBJ2-2	NA	TGTGCCAGCAGCTTAGGAGACTATTACAGCGGGGAGCTGTTTTTT	CASSLGDYYSGELFF
TRBV30	NA	TRBJ2-1	NA	TGTGCCTGGAGTGCACTGGGGGCTGGGGGGAGTGAGCAGTTCTTC	CAWSALGAGGSEQFF